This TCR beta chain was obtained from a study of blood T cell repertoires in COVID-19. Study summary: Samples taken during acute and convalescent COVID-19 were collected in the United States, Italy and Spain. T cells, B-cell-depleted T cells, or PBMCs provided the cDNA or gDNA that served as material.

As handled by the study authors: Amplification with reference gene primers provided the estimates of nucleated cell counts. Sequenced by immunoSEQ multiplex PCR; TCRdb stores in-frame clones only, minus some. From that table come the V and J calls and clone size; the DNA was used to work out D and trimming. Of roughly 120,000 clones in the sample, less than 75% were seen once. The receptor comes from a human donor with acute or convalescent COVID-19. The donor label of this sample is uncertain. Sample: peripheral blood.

As DNA, the CDR3 is TGTGCCAGCAGCTTAAACGGCAGGGGGGAGGATGAGCAGTTCTTC. Protein sequence: CASSLNGRGEDEQFF. The chain links TRBV7-2 to TRBJ2-1, with D possibly matching TRBD1 (7 bases). There are 15 residues in the CDR3. The V and J ends lost 2 bases and 8 bases respectively, with 16 bases between them. Germline V gene lookup returns CDR1 SGHTA and CDR2 FQGNSA.